The T cell receptor beta chain described here comes from a study of T cells in tumors after PD-1 blockade. Study at large: Each patient got pembrolizumab 200 mg every 3 weeks or cemiplimab 350 mg every 2 weeks. Mean per blood sample: some 120,000 templates (about 21,000-270,000), some 34,000 unique clonotypes. The study's findings and limits: Blood contained about two fifths of the tumor's TCR clonotypes.

Here immunoSEQ multiplex PCR was the method, and the copy in TCRdb shows in-frame clones only, minus some. The sample records about 59,000 clones, around three quarters being singletons. CDR3 length: 16 amino acids. CDR1 is LGHNA, CDR2 YNFKEQ, per germline. V lost 0 bases and J lost 2, with 14 bases in between. With regard to this clone: Its specificity is unknown.

The origin of this receptor is a human donor with basal cell carcinoma. The sample was PBMCs, taken before anti-PD-1 treatment. The chain joins TRBV4-2 to TRBJ2-7; D call uncertain. CDR3 sequence (DNA): TGTGCCAGCAGCCAAGATTTGAACAGTGGGACCTACGAGCAGTACTTC. It encodes CASSQDLNSGTYEQYF.